Listed below are T cell receptor beta chains from one sample, sequenced in a study of human T cells and chemical hapten exposure. One entry per CDR3 protein results from TCRdb running MiXCR on the RACE reads. The table records about 80,000 distinct CDR3 sequences, roughly 12% of them present only once. The specimen was whole blood, collected in connection with sensitization to the hapten diphenylcyclopropenone (DPC). These receptors were obtained from a man between 18 and 29 years old with alopecia areata. Some clones in this sample may be carry-over from other donors' samples. The CDR3 runs from the conserved cysteine through the conserved F or W. D genes are given only for firm matches. A clone size is listed for some rows: how often the clone was seen (once, few, many), or a class if it is expanded.

d_call clone_size j_call v_call cdr3_aa cdr3_nt
TRBD1 - TRBJ1-2 TRBV14 CASSQPEQGALGYTF TGTGCCAGCAGCCAGCCAGAACAGGGGGCGCTTGGCTACACCTTC
- - TRBJ2-3 TRBV24-1 CATSDWEGSTDTQYF TGTGCCACCAGTGATTGGGAAGGAAGCACAGATACGCAGTATTTT
- - TRBJ1-1 TRBV12-3/TRBV12-4 CASGEGTAEAFF TGTGCCAGCGGGGAGGGGACCGCTGAAGCTTTCTTT
- many TRBJ1-2 TRBV3-1 CASSQVAGLSKSGYTF TGTGCCAGCAGCCAAGTAGCGGGACTGTCCAAAAGTGGCTACACCTTC
TRBD1 few TRBJ1-1 TRBV9 CASSVGQGETEAFF TGTGCCAGCAGCGTCGGACAGGGAGAAACTGAAGCTTTCTTT
- few TRBJ1-5 TRBV24-1 CATSELAGTEKSKPQHF TGTGCCACCAGTGAACTTGCCGGGACTGAGAAGTCTAAGCCCCAGCATTTT
- many TRBJ2-2 TRBV7-3 CASSSVAVFGGELFF TGTGCCAGCAGCTCGGTGGCGGTTTTCGGCGGGGAGCTGTTTTTT
- - TRBJ2-3 TRBV4-3 CASSQDWDASSTDTQYF TGCGCCAGCAGCCAAGATTGGGACGCTTCTAGCACAGATACGCAGTATTTT
TRBD2 many TRBJ2-5 TRBV4-2 CASSRSAGEQETQYF TGTGCCAGCAGCCGTAGCGCGGGGGAACAAGAGACCCAGTACTTC
- many TRBJ1-2 TRBV4-2 CASSQEGTRQANYGYTF TGTGCCAGCAGCCAAGAAGGGACACGTCAAGCTAACTATGGCTACACCTTC
TRBD2 - TRBJ2-1 TRBV5-1 CASSSRGTDNEQFF TGCGCCAGCAGCTCGCGGGGGACGGACAATGAGCAGTTCTTC